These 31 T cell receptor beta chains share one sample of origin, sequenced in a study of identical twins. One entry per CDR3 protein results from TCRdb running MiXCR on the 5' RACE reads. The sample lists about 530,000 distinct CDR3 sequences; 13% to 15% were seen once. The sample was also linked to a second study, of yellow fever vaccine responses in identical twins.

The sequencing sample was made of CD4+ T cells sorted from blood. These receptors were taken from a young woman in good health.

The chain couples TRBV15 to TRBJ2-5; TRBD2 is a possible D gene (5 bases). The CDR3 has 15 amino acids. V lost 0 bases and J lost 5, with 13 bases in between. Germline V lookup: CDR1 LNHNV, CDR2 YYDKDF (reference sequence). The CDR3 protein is CATSRDRLALETQYF. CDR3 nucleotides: TGTGCCACCAGCAGAGATCGGCTAGCTTTGGAGACCCAGTACTTC.

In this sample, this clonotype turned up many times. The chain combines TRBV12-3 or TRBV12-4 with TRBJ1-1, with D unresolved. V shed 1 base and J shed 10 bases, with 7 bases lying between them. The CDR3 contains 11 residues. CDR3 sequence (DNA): TGTGCCAGCAGTTTAGGAGGTGGAGCTTTCTTT. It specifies CASSLGGGAFF.

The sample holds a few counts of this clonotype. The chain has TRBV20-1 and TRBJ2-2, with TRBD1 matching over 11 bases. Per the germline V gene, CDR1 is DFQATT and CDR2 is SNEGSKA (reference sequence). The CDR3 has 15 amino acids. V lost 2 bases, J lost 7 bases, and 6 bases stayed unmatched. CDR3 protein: CSARYPGTGGGELFF. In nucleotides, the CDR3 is TGCAGTGCTAGATACCCCGGGACAGGGGGCGGGGAGCTGTTTTTT.

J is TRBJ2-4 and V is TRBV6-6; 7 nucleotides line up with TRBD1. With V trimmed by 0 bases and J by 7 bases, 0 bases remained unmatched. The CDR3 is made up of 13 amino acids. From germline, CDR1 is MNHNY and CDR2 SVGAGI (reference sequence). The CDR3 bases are TGTGCCAGCAGTTACTCACAGGGGAACATTCAGTACTTC. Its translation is CASSYSQGNIQYF.

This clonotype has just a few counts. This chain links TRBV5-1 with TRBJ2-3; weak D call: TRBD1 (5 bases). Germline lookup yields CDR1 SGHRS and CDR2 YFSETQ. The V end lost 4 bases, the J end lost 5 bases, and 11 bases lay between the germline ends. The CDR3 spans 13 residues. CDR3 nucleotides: TGCGCCAGCAGCCCGGCCCAGGGAGATACGCAGTATTTT. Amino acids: CASSPAQGDTQYF.

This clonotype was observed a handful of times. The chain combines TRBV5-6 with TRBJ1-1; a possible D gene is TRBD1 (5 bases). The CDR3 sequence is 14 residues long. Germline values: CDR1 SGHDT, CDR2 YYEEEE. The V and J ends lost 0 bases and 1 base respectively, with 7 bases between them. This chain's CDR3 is CASSLGGWNTEAFF. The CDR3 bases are TGTGCCAGCAGCTTGGGGGGCTGGAACACTGAAGCTTTCTTT.

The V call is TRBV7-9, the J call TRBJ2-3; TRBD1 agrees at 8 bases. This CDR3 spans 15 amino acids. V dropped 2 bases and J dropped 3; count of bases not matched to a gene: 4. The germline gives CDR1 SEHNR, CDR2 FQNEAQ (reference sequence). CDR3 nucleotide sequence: TGTGCCAGCAGCTTACGGACAGGGATAACAGATACGCAGTATTTT. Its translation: CASSLRTGITDTQYF.

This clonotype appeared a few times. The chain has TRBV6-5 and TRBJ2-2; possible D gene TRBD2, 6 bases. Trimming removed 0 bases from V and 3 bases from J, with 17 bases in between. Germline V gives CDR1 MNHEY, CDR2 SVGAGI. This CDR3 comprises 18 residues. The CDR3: CASSYSGQSGDYTGELFF. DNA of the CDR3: TGTGCCAGCAGTTACTCTGGACAATCGGGGGACTACACCGGGGAGCTGTTTTTT.

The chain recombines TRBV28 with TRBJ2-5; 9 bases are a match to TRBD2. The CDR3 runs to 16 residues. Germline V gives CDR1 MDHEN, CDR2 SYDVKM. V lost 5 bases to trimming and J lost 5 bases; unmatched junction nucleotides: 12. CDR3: CASSPIIIAGVETQYF. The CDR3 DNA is TGTGCCAGCAGTCCCATCATAATAGCGGGAGTGGAGACCCAGTACTTC.

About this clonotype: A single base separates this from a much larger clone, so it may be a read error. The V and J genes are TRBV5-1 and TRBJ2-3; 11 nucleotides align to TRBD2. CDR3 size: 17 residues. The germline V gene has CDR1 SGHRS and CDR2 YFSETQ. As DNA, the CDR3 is TGCGCCAGCAGCTCAACACCGACTAGCGGGGTTTCAGATAAGCAGTATTTT. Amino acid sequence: CASSSTPTSGVSDKQYF.

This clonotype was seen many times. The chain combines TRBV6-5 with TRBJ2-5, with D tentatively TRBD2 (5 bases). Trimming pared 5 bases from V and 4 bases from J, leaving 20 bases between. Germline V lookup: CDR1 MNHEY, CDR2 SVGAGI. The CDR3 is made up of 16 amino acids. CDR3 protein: CASSNPTVDYRETQYF. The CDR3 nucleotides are TGTGCCAGCAGTAACCCGACTGTAGACTACAGAGAGACCCAGTACTTC.

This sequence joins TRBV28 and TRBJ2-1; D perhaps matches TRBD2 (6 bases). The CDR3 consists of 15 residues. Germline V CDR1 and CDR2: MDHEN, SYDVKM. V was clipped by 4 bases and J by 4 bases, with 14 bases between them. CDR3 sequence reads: CASSSRGSTYNEQFF. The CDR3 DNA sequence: TGTGCCAGCAGTTCCCGGGGGAGTACTTACAATGAGCAGTTCTTC.

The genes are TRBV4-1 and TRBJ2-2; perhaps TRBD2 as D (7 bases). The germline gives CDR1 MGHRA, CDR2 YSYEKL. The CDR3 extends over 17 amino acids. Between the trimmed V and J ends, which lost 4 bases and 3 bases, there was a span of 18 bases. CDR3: CASSRPLGGRDTGELFF. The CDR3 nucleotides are TGCGCCAGCAGCCGCCCGTTGGGGGGGCGGGACACCGGGGAGCTGTTTTTT.

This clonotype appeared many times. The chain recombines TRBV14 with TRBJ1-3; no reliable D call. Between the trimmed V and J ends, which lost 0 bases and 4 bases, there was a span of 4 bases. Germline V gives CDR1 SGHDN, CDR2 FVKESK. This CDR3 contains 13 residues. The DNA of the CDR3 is TGTGCCAGCAGCCAAGAGCGAGGAAACACCATATATTTT. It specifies CASSQERGNTIYF. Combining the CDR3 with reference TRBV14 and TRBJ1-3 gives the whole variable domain EAGVTQFPSHSVIEKGQTVTLRCDPISGHDNLYWYRRVMGKEIKFLLHFVKESKQDESGMPNNRFLAERTGGTYSTLKVQPAELEDSGVYFCASSQERGNTIYFGEGSWLTVV.

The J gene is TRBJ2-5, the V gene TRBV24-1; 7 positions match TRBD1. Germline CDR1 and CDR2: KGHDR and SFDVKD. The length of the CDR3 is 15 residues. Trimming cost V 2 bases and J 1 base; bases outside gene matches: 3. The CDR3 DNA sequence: TGTGCCACCAGTGATTGGACAGGATCCCAAGAGACCCAGTACTTC. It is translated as CATSDWTGSQETQYF.

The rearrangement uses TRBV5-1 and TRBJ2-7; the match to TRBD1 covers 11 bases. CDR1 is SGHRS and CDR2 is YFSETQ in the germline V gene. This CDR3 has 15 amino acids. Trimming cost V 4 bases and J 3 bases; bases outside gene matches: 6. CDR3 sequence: CASSLGTGGIYEQYV. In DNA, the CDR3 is TGCGCCAGCAGCCTGGGGACAGGGGGAATCTACGAGCAGTACGTC.

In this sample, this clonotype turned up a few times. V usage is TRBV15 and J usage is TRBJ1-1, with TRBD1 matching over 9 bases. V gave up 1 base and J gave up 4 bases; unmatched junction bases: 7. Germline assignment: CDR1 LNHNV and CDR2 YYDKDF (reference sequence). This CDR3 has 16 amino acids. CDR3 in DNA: TGTGCCACCAGCAGAGCGGGGACAGGGATGGGCACTGAAGCTTTCTTT. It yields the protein CATSRAGTGMGTEAFF. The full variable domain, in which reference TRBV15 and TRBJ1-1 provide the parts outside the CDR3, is DAMVIQNPRYQVTQFGKPVTLSCSQTLNHNVMYWYQQKSSQAPKLLFHYYDKDFNNEADTPDNFQSRRPNTSFCFLDIRSPGLGDTAMYLCATSRAGTGMGTEAFFGQGTRLTVV.

CDR3 nucleotides: TGTGCCATCAGTGAACGGGCTGTGAACACTGAAGCTTTCTTT. Amino acid sequence: CAISERAVNTEAFF. The chain employs TRBV10-3 and TRBJ1-1; no firm D call. This CDR3 contains 14 residues. V lost 3 bases to trimming and J lost 0 bases, with 8 bases between them. Germline CDR1 ENHRY, CDR2 SYGVKD.

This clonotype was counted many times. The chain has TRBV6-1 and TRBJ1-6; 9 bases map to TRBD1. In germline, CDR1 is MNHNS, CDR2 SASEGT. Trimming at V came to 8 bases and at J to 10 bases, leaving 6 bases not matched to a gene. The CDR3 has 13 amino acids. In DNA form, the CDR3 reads TGTGCCAGCCGGACAGGGGTGGGATCACCCCTCCACTTT. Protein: CASRTGVGSPLHF.

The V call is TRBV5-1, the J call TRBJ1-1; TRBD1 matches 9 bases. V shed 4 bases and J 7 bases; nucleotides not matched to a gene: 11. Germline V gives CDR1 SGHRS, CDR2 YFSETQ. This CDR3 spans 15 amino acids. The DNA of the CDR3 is TGCGCCAGCAGCGGGGGGACAGGGACAACCGTTGAAGCTTTCTTT. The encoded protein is CASSGGTGTTVEAFF.

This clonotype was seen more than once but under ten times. The CDR3 DNA sequence: TGCGCCAGCAGCTGGGTACTAGGAGGGGAGCAGTTCTTC. The encoded protein is CASSWVLGGEQFF. The V and J genes are TRBV5-1 and TRBJ2-1; tentative D call: TRBD2 (6 bases). CDR1 is SGHRS, CDR2 YFSETQ, per germline. The CDR3 contains 13 residues. V was pared by 3 bases and J by 10 bases, with 14 bases between.

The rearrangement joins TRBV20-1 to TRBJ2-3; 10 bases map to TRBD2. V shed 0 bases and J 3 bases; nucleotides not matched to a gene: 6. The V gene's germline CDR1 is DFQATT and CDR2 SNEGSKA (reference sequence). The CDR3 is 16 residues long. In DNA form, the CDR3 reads TGCAGTGCTAGAGATCCGAGCGGGAGGGGGACAGATACGCAGTATTTT. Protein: CSARDPSGRGTDTQYF.

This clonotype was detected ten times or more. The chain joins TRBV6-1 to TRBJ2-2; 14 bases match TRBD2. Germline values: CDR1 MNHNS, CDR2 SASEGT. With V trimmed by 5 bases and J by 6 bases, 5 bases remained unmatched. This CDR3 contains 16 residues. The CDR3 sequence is CASSTGTSGSSGELFF. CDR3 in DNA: TGTGCCAGCAGTACCGGGACTAGCGGGAGTTCCGGGGAGCTGTTTTTT.

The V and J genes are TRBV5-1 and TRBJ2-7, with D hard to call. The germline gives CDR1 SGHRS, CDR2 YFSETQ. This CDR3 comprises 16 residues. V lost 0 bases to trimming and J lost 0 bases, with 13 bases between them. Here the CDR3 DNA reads TGCGCCAGCAGCTTGGGATTTGGGTCTAGCTCCTACGAGCAGTACGTC. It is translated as CASSLGFGSSSYEQYV.

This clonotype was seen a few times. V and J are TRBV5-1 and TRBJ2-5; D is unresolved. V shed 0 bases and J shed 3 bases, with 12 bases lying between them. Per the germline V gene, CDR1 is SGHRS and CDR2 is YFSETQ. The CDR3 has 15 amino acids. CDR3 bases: TGCGCCAGCAGCTTGGGACACCCTCCAGAAGAGACCCAGTACTTC. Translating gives CASSLGHPPEETQYF.

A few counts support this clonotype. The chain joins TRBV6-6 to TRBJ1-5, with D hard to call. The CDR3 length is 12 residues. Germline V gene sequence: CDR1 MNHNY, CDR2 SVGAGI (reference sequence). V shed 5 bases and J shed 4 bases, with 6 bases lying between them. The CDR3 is CASSAENQPQHF. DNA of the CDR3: TGTGCCAGCAGTGCCGAGAATCAGCCCCAGCATTTT.

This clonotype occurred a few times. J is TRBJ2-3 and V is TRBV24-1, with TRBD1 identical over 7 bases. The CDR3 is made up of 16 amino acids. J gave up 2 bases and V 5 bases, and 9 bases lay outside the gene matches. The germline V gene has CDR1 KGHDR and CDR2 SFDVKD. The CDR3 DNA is TGTGCCACCAGTGGCCCCACCACAGGGGCCACAGATACGCAGTATTTT. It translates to CATSGPTTGATDTQYF.

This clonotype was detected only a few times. CDR3 nucleotide sequence: TGCAGTGCTAGAGATGTGCGAGGGACCCTCACAGATACGCAGTATTTT. As protein: CSARDVRGTLTDTQYF. V gene TRBV20-1 combines with J gene TRBJ2-3; D may correspond to TRBD1 or TRBD2 (5 bases each). Germline CDR1 and CDR2: DFQATT and SNEGSKA (reference sequence). CDR3 length: 16 residues. V was shortened by 0 bases and J by 2 bases, with 15 bases between the two germline ends.

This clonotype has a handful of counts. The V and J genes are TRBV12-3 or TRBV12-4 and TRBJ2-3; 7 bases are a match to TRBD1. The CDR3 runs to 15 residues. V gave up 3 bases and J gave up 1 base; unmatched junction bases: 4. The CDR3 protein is CASSLRGPGTDTQYF. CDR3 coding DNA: TGTGCCAGCAGTTTGAGGGGGCCGGGCACAGATACGCAGTATTTT.

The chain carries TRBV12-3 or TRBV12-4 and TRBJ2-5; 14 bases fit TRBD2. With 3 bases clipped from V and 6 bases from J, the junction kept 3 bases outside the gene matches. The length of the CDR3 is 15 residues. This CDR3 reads CASSLTSGGGKTQYF. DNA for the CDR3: TGTGCCAGCAGTTTGACTAGCGGGGGGGGGAAGACCCAGTACTTC.

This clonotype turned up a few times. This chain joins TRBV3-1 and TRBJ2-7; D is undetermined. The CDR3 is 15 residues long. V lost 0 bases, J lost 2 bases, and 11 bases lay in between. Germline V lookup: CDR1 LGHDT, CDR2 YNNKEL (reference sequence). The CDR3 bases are TGTGCCAGCAGCCAAGACGGGCTTTTAACCTACGAGCAGTACTTC. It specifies CASSQDGLLTYEQYF.